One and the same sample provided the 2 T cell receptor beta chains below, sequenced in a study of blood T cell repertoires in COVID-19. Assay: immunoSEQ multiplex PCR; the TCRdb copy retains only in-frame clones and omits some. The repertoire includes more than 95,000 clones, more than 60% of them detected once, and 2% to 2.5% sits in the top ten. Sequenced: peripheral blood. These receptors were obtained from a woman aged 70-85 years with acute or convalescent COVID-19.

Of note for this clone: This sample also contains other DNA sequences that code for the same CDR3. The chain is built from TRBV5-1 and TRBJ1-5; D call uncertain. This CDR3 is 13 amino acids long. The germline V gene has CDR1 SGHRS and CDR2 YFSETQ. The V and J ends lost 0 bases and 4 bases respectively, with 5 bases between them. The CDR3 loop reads CASSLGQNQPQHF. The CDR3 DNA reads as TGCGCCAGCAGCTTGGGACAAAATCAGCCCCAGCATTTT.

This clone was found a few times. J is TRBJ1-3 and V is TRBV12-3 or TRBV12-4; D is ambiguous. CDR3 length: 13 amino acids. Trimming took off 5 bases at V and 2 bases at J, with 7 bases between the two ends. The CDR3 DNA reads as TGTGCCAGCAGTCTCGGGACTGGAAACACCATATATTTT. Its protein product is CASSLGTGNTIYF.